This record looks at one T cell receptor (beta chain) sequence and its context. TCRdb's table, derived via immunoSEQ multiplex PCR, lists solely in-frame clones and lacks some. In the table there are roughly 300,000 clones, about 87% of which are singletons. Treatment here: about 20 received Ad26.COV2.S at low or high dose, single or two shots; about 5 received placebo; per-sample allocation not given. On day 63 after the first injection, vaccine and placebo recipients gave samples. The sample is drawn from a study of Ad26.COV2.S vaccination and SARS-CoV-2 variants. The sample in question was peripheral blood, obtained in a trial of Ad26.COV2.S vaccine versus placebo. This TCR was sampled from a person aged 18-60 years who received the Ad26.COV2.S COVID-19 vaccine or a placebo.

The CDR3 sequence: CASRDRGGNQPQHF. The CDR3 DNA is TGTGCCAGCAGAGACAGGGGCGGCAATCAGCCCCAGCATTTT. The chain couples TRBV6-5 to TRBJ1-5, with 8 bases lining up with TRBD1. The V gene's germline CDR1 is MNHEY and CDR2 SVGAGI. V gave up 6 bases and J gave up 2 bases; unmatched junction bases: 3. This CDR3 has 14 residues.